The following is a T cell receptor (beta chain) sequence with its context. Its antigen is as yet unknown. The data belong to a study of cytomegalovirus exposure and HLA in healthy donors. Study-level points and caveats: Researchers reported that a few CMV-associated chains were confirmed in vitro as CMV antigen-specific. It is likely that the observed cluster of highly shared sequence variants was a sequencing artifact.

Trimming pared 3 bases from V and 3 bases from J, leaving 12 bases between. The CDR3 spans 14 residues. CDR1 is MDHEN and CDR2 is SYDVKM in the germline V gene. PCR amplification relied on 60 Vbeta primers (plus 13 Jbeta primers). The protocol was immunoSEQ multiplex PCR, while the TCRdb copy is restricted to in-frame clones and leaves out a portion. The top ten hold about 22% of the sample, which has tens of thousands of clones, approximately 69% seen once. The sample was PBMCs. The chain joins TRBV28 to TRBJ2-7, with D possibly matching TRBD1 (6 bases). This TCR came from a woman aged 50 to 65 in good health and CMV-seropositive. As DNA, the CDR3 is TGTGCCAGCAGTTTTTTGGACAGAATCTACGAGCAGTACTTC. Translation gives CASSFLDRIYEQYF.